The clone carrying this T cell receptor beta chain occurred once. The antigen is undetermined. Researchers ran immunoSEQ v3.0 at survey level. The repertoire was sequenced with immunoSEQ multiplex PCR; TCRdb's copy has only in-frame clones and lacks some. The sample records some 40,000 clones, around 85% being singletons. Germline-derived CDR1 and CDR2 are SGHRS and YFSETQ. This CDR3 spans 18 amino acids. Trimming cost V 4 bases and J 4 bases; bases outside gene matches: 14. The data were taken from a study of long-term antiretroviral therapy in people with HIV. Overall study findings and caveats: Diversity went up after ART and still fell short of transplant donor controls.

Specimen: unsorted PBMCs, collected 3.1 years after starting antiretroviral therapy. This chain links TRBV5-1 with TRBJ2-1; 10 nucleotides match TRBD1. This sequence was found in a woman aged 45-65 years with HIV. In DNA, the CDR3 is TGCGCCAGCAGCCCATACCCCCCTGGACAGGGGGGTTACAATGAGCAGTTCTTC. Protein product: CASSPYPPGQGGYNEQFF. The variable domain in full, with the rest retrieved from reference TRBV5-1 and TRBJ2-1, is KAGVTQTPRYLIKTRGQQVTLSCSPISGHRSVSWYQQTPGQGLQFLFEYFSETQRNKGNFPGRFSGRQFSNSRSEMNVSTLELGDSALYLCASSPYPPGQGGYNEQFFGPGTRLTVL.